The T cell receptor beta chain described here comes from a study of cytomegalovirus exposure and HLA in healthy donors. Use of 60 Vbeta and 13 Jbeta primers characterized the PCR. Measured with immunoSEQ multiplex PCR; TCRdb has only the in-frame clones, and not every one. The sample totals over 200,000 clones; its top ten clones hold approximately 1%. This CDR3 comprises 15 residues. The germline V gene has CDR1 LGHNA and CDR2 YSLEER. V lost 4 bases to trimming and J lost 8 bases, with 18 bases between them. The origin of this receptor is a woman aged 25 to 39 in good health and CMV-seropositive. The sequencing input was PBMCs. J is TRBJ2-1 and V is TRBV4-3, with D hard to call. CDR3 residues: CASSRNVLGSHEQFF. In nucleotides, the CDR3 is TGCGCCAGCAGCCGCAATGTCCTAGGATCCCATGAGCAGTTCTTC.